Below are 20 T cell receptor beta chains sequenced from a single sample in a study of graft-versus-host responses after intestinal transplantation. Sequencing used immunoSEQ multiplex PCR; TCRdb keeps in-frame clones, though not all of them. This table holds about 120,000 clones, about nine tenths found once. Their antigens remain unidentified. Sequenced here: unstimulated CD4+ T cells sorted from spleen or lymph node cells, sampled before intestinal transplant. The receptors shown here come from a human donor who received an intestinal transplant.

The V and J genes are TRBV11-2 and TRBJ2-3; possibly TRBD1 for D (6 bases). Per the germline V gene, CDR1 is SGHAT and CDR2 is FQNNGV. This CDR3 is 15 amino acids long. V was shortened by 8 bases and J by 0 bases, with 15 bases between the two germline ends. The CDR3 region has the DNA TGTGCCAGCCCGAACAGGGAATTTAGCACAGATACGCAGTATTTT. Protein product: CASPNREFSTDTQYF.

The chain recombines TRBV11-2 with TRBJ1-4; possibly TRBD1 for D (6 bases). The CDR3 is 14 amino acids. Per the germline V gene, CDR1 is SGHAT and CDR2 is FQNNGV. Trimming removed 6 bases at V and 5 bases at J, with 13 bases between. The CDR3: CASRPGQLNEKLFF. CDR3 bases: TGTGCCAGCAGGCCTGGACAGTTGAATGAAAAACTGTTTTTT.

The V gene is TRBV5-1, the J gene TRBJ2-1; no clear D gene. This CDR3 spans 12 amino acids. Germline V lookup: CDR1 SGHRS, CDR2 YFSETQ. Trimming removed 2 bases from V and 5 bases from J, with 5 bases in between. The CDR3 protein is CASSFLHNEQFF. The CDR3 DNA reads as TGCGCCAGCAGCTTTCTTCACAATGAGCAGTTCTTC.

This chain links TRBV30 with TRBJ2-2; weak D call: TRBD2 (5 bases). Trimming removed 5 bases from V and 6 bases from J, with 16 bases in between. This CDR3 is built from 14 residues. From germline, CDR1 is GTSNPN and CDR2 SVGIG (reference sequence). As DNA, the CDR3 is TGTGCCTGGTCCCGAGCGGTGCTAGCCGGGGAGCTGTTTTTT. This translates into CAWSRAVLAGELFF.

This sequence joins TRBV6-6 and TRBJ1-1; no reliable D call. The ends were cut back, 2 bases at V and 1 base at J, with 11 bases in the middle. The CDR3 covers 15 residues. Germline values: CDR1 MNHNY, CDR2 SVGAGI (reference sequence). CDR3 loop: CASSYPGGGNTEAFF. In nucleotides, the CDR3 is TGTGCCAGCAGTTACCCCGGAGGCGGGAACACTGAAGCTTTCTTT.

The chain recombines TRBV29-1 with TRBJ2-2; a possible D gene is TRBD1 (5 bases). Germline CDR1 and CDR2: SQVTM and ANQGSEA. Trimming removed 6 bases from V and 5 bases from J, with 10 bases in between. There are 12 residues in the CDR3. CDR3 sequence: CSVSRATGELFF. In nucleotides, the CDR3 is TGCAGCGTCTCCAGGGCGACCGGGGAGCTGTTTTTT.

V is TRBV5-1 and J is TRBJ2-5, with D maybe TRBD1 (5 bases). Trimming stripped 1 base from V and 0 bases from J, with 7 bases between. The germline V gene encodes CDR1 SGHRS and CDR2 YFSETQ. The CDR3 has 14 amino acids. Here the CDR3 reads CASSLRTNQETQYF. The DNA of the CDR3 is TGCGCCAGCAGCTTGAGGACAAACCAAGAGACCCAGTACTTC.

This chain joins TRBV5-1 and TRBJ2-7, with 12 bases fitting TRBD2. The trim removed 3 bases at V and 4 bases at J, leaving 5 bases unmatched. Germline CDR1 reads SGHRS; CDR2 reads YFSETQ. This CDR3 contains 15 residues. The CDR3 DNA is TGCGCCAGCAGCTGGGGACTAGCGGGCGAGTACGAGCAGTACTTC. Translating it yields CASSWGLAGEYEQYF.

The rearrangement uses TRBV5-1 and TRBJ2-3; the match to TRBD1 covers 10 bases. The length of the CDR3 is 21 residues. The junction had 21 bases not matched to a gene; V was cut back by 2 bases and J by 3 bases. Per the germline V gene, CDR1 is SGHRS and CDR2 is YFSETQ. In DNA, the CDR3 is TGCGCCAGCAGCTTATTTCCATGGACAGGGGGGATGATGTTGGTAACAGATACGCAGTATTTT. Translation gives CASSLFPWTGGMMLVTDTQYF. Together with reference TRBV5-1 and TRBJ2-3, the CDR3 gives the full variable domain: KAGVTQTPRYLIKTRGQQVTLSCSPISGHRSVSWYQQTPGQGLQFLFEYFSETQRNKGNFPGRFSGRQFSNSRSEMNVSTLELGDSALYLCASSLFPWTGGMMLVTDTQYFGPGTRLTVL.

The gene calls are TRBV18 and TRBJ2-5; D gene unclear. The CDR3 sequence is 15 residues long. Germline CDR1 KGHSH, CDR2 LQKENI. V shed 2 bases and J shed 5 bases, with 15 bases lying between them. CDR3 loop: CASSPATSFGETQYF. The CDR3 DNA is TGTGCCAGCTCACCAGCGACATCTTTTGGGGAGACCCAGTACTTC.

This chain links TRBV20-1 with TRBJ1-2, with 10 positions matching TRBD1. The CDR3 sequence is 11 residues long. Germline CDR1 is DFQATT and CDR2 is SNEGSKA (reference sequence). The CDR3 DNA follows: TGCGGATCGACAGGGGGCAGGGGCTACACCTTC. The encoded protein is CGSTGGRGYTF.

The CDR3 DNA reads as TGTGCCAGCAGAGCTCAGGGACTCTATGGCTACACCTTC. Its translation is CASRAQGLYGYTF. The chain is built from TRBV7-2 and TRBJ1-2, with D perhaps matching TRBD1 (5 bases). The germline gives CDR1 SGHTA, CDR2 FQGNSA. V was clipped by 6 bases and J by 4 bases, with 12 bases between them. CDR3 length equals 13 residues.

The J gene is TRBJ2-5, the V gene TRBV9; a weak D match, TRBD2 (5 bases). Trimming took 4 bases from V and 2 from J, leaving 9 bases between them. The CDR3 runs to 13 residues. CDR1 and CDR2 (germline): SGDLS, YYNGEE. In DNA, the CDR3 is TGTGCCAGCAGCTCCGGGGTACAAGAGACCCAGTACTTC. Its translation is CASSSGVQETQYF.

The table lists this clone with a count of one. The chain couples TRBV9 to TRBJ2-1, with D possibly matching TRBD2 (6 bases). This CDR3 region has 13 residues. From germline, CDR1 is SGDLS and CDR2 YYNGEE. The V gene lost 6 bases and the J gene lost 3 bases, with 10 bases spanning the gap. In nucleotides, the CDR3 is TGTGCCAGCAACGGCGGGAACTACAATGAGCAGTTCTTC. It yields the protein CASNGGNYNEQFF.

The CDR3 loop reads CASSFGGTGNTEAFF. CDR3 coding DNA: TGTGCCAGCAGTTTCGGAGGGACAGGGAACACTGAAGCTTTCTTT. V usage is TRBV6-5 and J usage is TRBJ1-1, with 8 bases aligning to TRBD1. There are 15 residues in the CDR3. V lost 4 bases to trimming and J lost 1 base; unmatched junction nucleotides: 5. The germline V gene encodes CDR1 MNHEY and CDR2 SVGAGI.

The chain recombines TRBV5-1 with TRBJ2-2; tentative D call: TRBD2 (6 bases). Per germline, CDR1 SGHRS and CDR2 YFSETQ. The CDR3 covers 14 residues. V was clipped by 4 bases and J by 0 bases, with 7 bases between them. CDR3 DNA sequence: TGCGCCAGCAGCCGGGACTCGAACACCGGGGAGCTGTTTTTT. The encoded protein is CASSRDSNTGELFF.

The V and J genes are TRBV28 and TRBJ2-7; 14 bases match TRBD2. Per germline, CDR1 MDHEN and CDR2 SYDVKM. V dropped 4 bases and J dropped 3; count of bases not matched to a gene: 5. CDR3 length: 16 residues. The CDR3 loop reads CASSSTSGRASYEQYF. The CDR3 nucleotides read TGTGCCAGCAGTTCGACTAGCGGGAGGGCAAGCTACGAGCAGTACTTC. Full variable domain (remainder filled in from reference TRBV28 and TRBJ2-7): DVKVTQSSRYLVKRTGEKVFLECVQDMDHENMFWYRQDPGLGLRLIYFSYDVKMKEKGDIPEGYSVSREKKERFSLILESASTNQTSMYLCASSSTSGRASYEQYFGPGTRLTVT.

The chain is built from TRBV19 and TRBJ1-1; D unclear. Trimming shortened V by 2 bases and J by 1 base, and 5 bases separated the two germline ends. The CDR3 has 13 residues. CDR1 and CDR2 (germline): LNHDA, SQIVND (reference sequence). The CDR3 is CASSIFGNTEAFF. The DNA of the CDR3 is TGTGCCAGTAGTATATTCGGGAACACTGAAGCTTTCTTT. Drawing the rest from reference TRBV19 and TRBJ1-1, the complete variable domain is DGGITQSPKYLFRKEGQNVTLSCEQNLNHDAMYWYRQDPGQGLRLIYYSQIVNDFQKGDIAEGYSVSREKKESFPLTVTSAQKNPTAFYLCASSIFGNTEAFFGQGTRLTVV.

This chain connects TRBV7-9 to TRBJ2-6; D gene unclear. The CDR3 consists of 15 residues. V lost 1 base, J lost 0 bases, and 4 bases lay in between. Germline V gene lookup returns CDR1 SEHNR and CDR2 FQNEAQ (reference sequence). Here the CDR3 reads CASSLGSSGANVLTF. The CDR3 DNA is TGTGCCAGCAGCTTAGGCAGCTCTGGGGCCAACGTCCTGACTTTC.

This clone was recorded once. The genes are TRBV28 and TRBJ1-3; a weak D match, TRBD1 (5 bases). V lost 7 bases and J 0 bases, leaving 10 bases between the germline ends. The CDR3 is 14 amino acids. Germline CDR1 MDHEN, CDR2 SYDVKM. In nucleotides, the CDR3 is TGTGCCAGCAAGCGGGGGGACTCTGGAAACACCATATATTTT. Its protein product is CASKRGDSGNTIYF.